The 15 T cell receptor beta chains listed next were all sequenced from one sample in a study of vaccination and CD4 T cells after COVID-19. Treatment denoted: 10-day PBMC culture with coronavirus spike peptide pools or control peptides (ViraFEST assay). Harvesting of the unexposed donor's CD4+ T cells predated the COVID-19 pandemic (2011-2018). For these TCRs, the target antigens are not known. Researchers used the Oncomine TCR Beta short-read assay to sequence DNA from cultured CD4+ T cells. TCRdb ran MiXCR on the PCR reads and lists one entry per CDR3 protein. The profile shows about 8,300 distinct CDR3 sequences, roughly 50% of them singletons. Sequencing was done on a sample of CD4+ T cells from blood, cultured in vitro. The origin of the receptors is a human donor in good health.

This clonotype was counted a few times. The rearrangement links TRBV6-1 to TRBJ2-3; TRBD2 aligns across 12 bases. The CDR3 contains 16 residues. The germline gives CDR1 MNHNS, CDR2 SASEGT. Trimming at V came to 6 bases and at J to 5 bases, leaving 9 bases not matched to a gene. The CDR3 DNA follows: TGTGCCAGCAGCACCATCCCTAGCGGGGGGGGAGATACGCAGTATTTT. Protein sequence: CASSTIPSGGGDTQYF.

This clonotype has only one observation. V gene TRBV19 combines with J gene TRBJ2-1, with 7 bases fitting TRBD2. V lost 3 bases, J lost 9 bases, and 5 bases stayed unmatched. CDR3 length equals 13 residues. Germline V gene lookup returns CDR1 LNHDA and CDR2 SQIVND (reference sequence). This CDR3 is CASSMDSGREQFF. CDR3 sequence (DNA): TGTGCCAGTAGTATGGATAGCGGGCGTGAGCAGTTCTTC.

V usage is TRBV2 and J usage is TRBJ2-3; the D gene is possibly TRBD1 (5 bases). V lost 5 bases and J lost 4, with 10 bases in between. The CDR3 totals 13 residues. Germline lookup yields CDR1 SNHLY and CDR2 FYNNEI. The CDR3 DNA reads as TGTGCCAGCAGTCCCCGCAGGGCAGATACGCAGTATTTT. Translating gives CASSPRRADTQYF.

This clonotype was seen only a few times. The V and J genes are TRBV7-2 and TRBJ1-1, with D possibly being TRBD1 (6 bases). Trimming removed 6 bases from V and 5 bases from J, with 19 bases in between. This CDR3 contains 15 residues. Germline CDR1 reads SGHTA; CDR2 reads FQGNSA. The CDR3 region is CASSSGAWGHTEAFF. CDR3 nucleotide sequence: TGTGCCAGCAGTTCCGGGGCGTGGGGGCATACTGAAGCTTTCTTT.

This clonotype was seen more than once but under ten times. The chain couples TRBV5-8 to TRBJ2-1; 7 bases agree with TRBD1. The V gene end was trimmed by 0 bases and the J gene end by 2 bases; junction bases not matched to a gene: 5. CDR3 size: 16 residues. CDR1 and CDR2 (germline): SGHTS, YDEGEE. CDR3 in amino acids: CASSLGTGVPYNEQFF. CDR3 DNA: TGTGCCAGCAGCTTGGGAACAGGGGTCCCCTACAATGAGCAGTTCTTC.

This chain joins TRBV19 and TRBJ1-2; D is ambiguous. The CDR3 sequence is 12 residues long. The V gene's germline CDR1 is LNHDA and CDR2 SQIVND (reference sequence). Trimming pared 10 bases from V and 2 bases from J, leaving 11 bases between. In DNA form, the CDR3 reads TGTGCCACCACGAGGTCGAACTATGGCTACACCTTC. As protein: CATTRSNYGYTF. The entire variable domain, with the rest obtained from reference TRBV19 and TRBJ1-2, is as follows: DGGITQSPKYLFRKEGQNVTLSCEQNLNHDAMYWYRQDPGQGLRLIYYSQIVNDFQKGDIAEGYSVSREKKESFPLTVTSAQKNPTAFYLCATTRSNYGYTFGSGTRLTVV.

The CDR3 sequence: CASSGARQGIGTEAFF. In DNA, the CDR3 is TGTGCCAGCTCAGGAGCCCGACAGGGAATTGGGACTGAAGCTTTCTTT. The chain combines TRBV18 with TRBJ1-1, with TRBD1 identical over 7 bases. This CDR3 has 16 residues. The germline gives CDR1 KGHSH, CDR2 LQKENI. The junction had 14 bases not matched to a gene; V was cut back by 5 bases and J by 5 bases.

About this clonotype: A much larger clone is a single base away; this may be a read error. The CDR3 region is CASSPRTGDSYQPQHF. CDR3 in DNA: TGTGCCAGCAGCCCCCGGACAGGGGATAGCTATCAGCCCCAGCATTTT. V gene TRBV6-2 or TRBV6-3 combines with J gene TRBJ1-5, with 9 bases matching TRBD1. Looked up from germline, CDR1 is MNHEY and CDR2 is SVGEGT. This CDR3 has 16 residues.

The rearrangement joins TRBV5-4 to TRBJ2-7; 8 bases line up with TRBD2. The CDR3 loop spans 14 amino acids. Germline trimming cut 4 bases from V and 1 base from J; bases unmatched to any gene: 4. The germline V gene has CDR1 SGHNT and CDR2 YYREEE (reference sequence). CDR3 sequence (DNA): TGTGCCAGCAGCCCTCCGGGAGGGTCCTACGAGCAGTACTTC. This translates into CASSPPGGSYEQYF.

The chain couples TRBV20-1 to TRBJ2-1, with TRBD2 identical over 9 bases. CDR3 length: 14 residues. With 6 bases clipped from V and 5 bases from J, the junction kept 8 bases outside the gene matches. CDR1 and CDR2 from the germline V gene are DFQATT and SNEGSKA (reference sequence). The CDR3 region is CSARRSGSNNEQFF. CDR3 DNA sequence: TGCAGTGCCCGCCGTAGCGGGAGCAACAATGAGCAGTTCTTC.

This clonotype was seen more than once but under ten times. V gene TRBV7-2 combines with J gene TRBJ2-2; a weak D match, TRBD2 (5 bases). CDR3 length equals 14 residues. Germline V gene data show CDR1 as SGHTA and CDR2 as FQGNSA. V lost 3 bases and J lost 5, with 10 bases in between. CDR3 region: CASSLPGGTGELFF. Written as DNA, the CDR3 is TGTGCCAGCAGCTTGCCGGGCGGGACCGGGGAGCTGTTTTTT.

The genes are TRBV27 and TRBJ2-1; maybe TRBD2 (7 bases). The V end lost 5 bases, the J end lost 0 bases, and 23 bases lay between the germline ends. CDR3 length equals 19 residues. The germline CDR1 and CDR2 sequences are MNHEY and SMNVEV (reference sequence). CDR3 DNA: TGTGCCAGCAGTAGAAGGGGGACTACGGGCACAAGCTCCTACAATGAGCAGTTCTTC. Amino acid sequence: CASSRRGTTGTSSYNEQFF.

A few counts support this clonotype. This sequence joins TRBV6-5 and TRBJ2-5, with 7 bases that match TRBD1. Germline values: CDR1 MNHEY, CDR2 SVGAGI. CDR3 size: 15 residues. The V gene end was trimmed by 4 bases and the J gene end by 3 bases; junction bases not matched to a gene: 8. For the CDR3, the DNA is TGTGCCAGCAGTTTTAGCAGGGGGACGAAAGAGACCCAGTACTTC. Its translation is CASSFSRGTKETQYF.

This chain joins TRBV24-1 and TRBJ2-7; D call uncertain. V was clipped by 8 bases and J by 6 bases, with 16 bases between them. The CDR3 contains 13 residues. Germline CDR1 KGHDR, CDR2 SFDVKD. CDR3 protein: CATTPSTVPEQYF. CDR3 nucleotides: TGTGCCACCACCCCCTCAACAGTGCCCGAGCAGTACTTC.

The chain joins TRBV2 to TRBJ2-5; D tentatively fits TRBD1 or TRBD2 (5 bases each). Germline-derived CDR1 and CDR2 are SNHLY and FYNNEI. V dropped 0 bases and J dropped 5 bases, with 13 bases sitting between them. The CDR3 is made up of 15 amino acids. This CDR3 reads CASSEAPGREETQYF. CDR3 nucleotides: TGTGCCAGCAGTGAAGCGCCGGGGCGCGAGGAGACCCAGTACTTC.